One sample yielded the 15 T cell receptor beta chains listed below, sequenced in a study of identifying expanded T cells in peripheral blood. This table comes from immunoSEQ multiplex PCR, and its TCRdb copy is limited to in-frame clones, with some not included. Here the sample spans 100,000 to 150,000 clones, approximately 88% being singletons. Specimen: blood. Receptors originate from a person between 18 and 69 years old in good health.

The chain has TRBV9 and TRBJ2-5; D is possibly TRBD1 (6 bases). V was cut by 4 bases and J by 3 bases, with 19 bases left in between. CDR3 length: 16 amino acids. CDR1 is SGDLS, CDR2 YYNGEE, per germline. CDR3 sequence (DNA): TGTGCCAGCAGCATGCGAGGGGGTAGAGCTAAAGAGACCCAGTACTTC. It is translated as CASSMRGGRAKETQYF.

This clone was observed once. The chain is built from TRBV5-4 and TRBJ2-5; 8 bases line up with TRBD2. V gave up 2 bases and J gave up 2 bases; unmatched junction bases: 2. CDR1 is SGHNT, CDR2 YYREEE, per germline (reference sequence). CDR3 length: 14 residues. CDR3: CASSLAGAQETQYF. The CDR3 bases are TGTGCCAGCAGCTTAGCGGGGGCTCAAGAGACCCAGTACTTC.

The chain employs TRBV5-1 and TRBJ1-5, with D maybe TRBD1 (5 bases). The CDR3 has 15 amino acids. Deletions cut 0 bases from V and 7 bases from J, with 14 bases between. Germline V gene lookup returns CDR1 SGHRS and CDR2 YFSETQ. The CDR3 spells CASSLGPRDGQPQHF. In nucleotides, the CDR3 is TGCGCCAGCAGCTTGGGTCCCAGGGACGGGCAGCCCCAGCATTTT.

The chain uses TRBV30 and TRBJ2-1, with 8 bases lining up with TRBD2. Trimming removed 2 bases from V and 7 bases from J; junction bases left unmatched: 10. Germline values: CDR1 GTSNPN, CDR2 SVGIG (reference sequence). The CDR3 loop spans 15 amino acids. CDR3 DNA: TGTGCCTGGAGTATAGCGGGGAGGTGGGGAAATGAGCAGTTCTTC. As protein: CAWSIAGRWGNEQFF.

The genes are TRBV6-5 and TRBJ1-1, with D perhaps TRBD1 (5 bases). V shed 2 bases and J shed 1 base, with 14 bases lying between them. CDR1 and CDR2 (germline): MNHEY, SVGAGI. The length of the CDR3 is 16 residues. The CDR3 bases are TGTGCCAGCAGTTACCTCTGGAGACAGAAGAACACTGAAGCTTTCTTT. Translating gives CASSYLWRQKNTEAFF.

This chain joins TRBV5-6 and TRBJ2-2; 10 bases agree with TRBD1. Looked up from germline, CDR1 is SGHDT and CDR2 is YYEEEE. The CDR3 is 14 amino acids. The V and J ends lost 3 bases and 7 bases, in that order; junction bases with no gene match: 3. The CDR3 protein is CASSWGQGLGELFF. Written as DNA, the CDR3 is TGTGCCAGCAGCTGGGGACAGGGGCTCGGGGAGCTGTTTTTT.

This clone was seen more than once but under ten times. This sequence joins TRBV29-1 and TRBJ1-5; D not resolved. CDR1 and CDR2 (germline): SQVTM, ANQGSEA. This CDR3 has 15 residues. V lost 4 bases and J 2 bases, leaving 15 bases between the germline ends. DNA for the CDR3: TGCAGCGTTGGGGAGGGTTTACTTGGCAATCAGCCCCAGCATTTT. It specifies CSVGEGLLGNQPQHF.

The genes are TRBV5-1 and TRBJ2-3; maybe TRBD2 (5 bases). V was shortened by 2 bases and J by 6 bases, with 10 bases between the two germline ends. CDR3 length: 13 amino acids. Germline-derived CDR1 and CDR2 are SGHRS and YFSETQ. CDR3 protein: CASSFSGSDTQYF. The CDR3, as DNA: TGCGCCAGCAGCTTTTCGGGGTCTGATACGCAGTATTTT.

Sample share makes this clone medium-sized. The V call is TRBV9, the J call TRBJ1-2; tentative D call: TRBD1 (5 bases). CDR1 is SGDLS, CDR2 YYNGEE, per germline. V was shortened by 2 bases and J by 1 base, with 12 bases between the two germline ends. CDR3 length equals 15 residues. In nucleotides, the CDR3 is TGTGCCAGCAGCGTGACAGACACTCTTAACTATGGCTACACCTTC. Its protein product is CASSVTDTLNYGYTF.

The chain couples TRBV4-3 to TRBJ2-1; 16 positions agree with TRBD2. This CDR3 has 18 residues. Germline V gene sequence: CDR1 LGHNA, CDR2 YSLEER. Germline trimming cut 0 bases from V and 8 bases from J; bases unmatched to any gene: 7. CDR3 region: CASSQDPSGTSGGDEQFF. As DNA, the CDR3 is TGCGCCAGCAGCCAAGATCCGTCCGGGACTAGCGGGGGGGATGAGCAGTTCTTC.

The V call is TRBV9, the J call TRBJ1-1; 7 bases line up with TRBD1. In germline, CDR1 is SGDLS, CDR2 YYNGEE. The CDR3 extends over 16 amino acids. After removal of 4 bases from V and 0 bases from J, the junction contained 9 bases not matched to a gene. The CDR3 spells CASSRDNDRVNTEAFF. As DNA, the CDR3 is TGTGCCAGCAGCAGAGATAACGACAGGGTGAACACTGAAGCTTTCTTT.

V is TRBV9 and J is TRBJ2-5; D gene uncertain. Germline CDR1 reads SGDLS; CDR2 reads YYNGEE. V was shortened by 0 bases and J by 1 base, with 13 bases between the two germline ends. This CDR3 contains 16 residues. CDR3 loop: CASSVGYGVGQETQYF. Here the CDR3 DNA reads TGTGCCAGCAGCGTAGGATATGGTGTAGGCCAAGAGACCCAGTACTTC.

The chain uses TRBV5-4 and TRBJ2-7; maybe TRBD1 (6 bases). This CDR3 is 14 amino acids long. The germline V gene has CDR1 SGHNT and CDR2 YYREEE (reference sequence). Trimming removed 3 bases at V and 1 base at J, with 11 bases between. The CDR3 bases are TGTGCCAGCAGCTCCGTAAGGGGGTCCTACGAGCAGTACTTC. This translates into CASSSVRGSYEQYF.

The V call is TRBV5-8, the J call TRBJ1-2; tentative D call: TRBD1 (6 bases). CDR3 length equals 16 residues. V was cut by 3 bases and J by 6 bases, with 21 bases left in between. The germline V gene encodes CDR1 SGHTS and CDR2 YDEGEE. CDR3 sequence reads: CASSSPRGRQVHGYTF. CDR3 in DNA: TGTGCCAGCAGCTCGCCTAGAGGTCGACAGGTCCATGGCTACACCTTC.

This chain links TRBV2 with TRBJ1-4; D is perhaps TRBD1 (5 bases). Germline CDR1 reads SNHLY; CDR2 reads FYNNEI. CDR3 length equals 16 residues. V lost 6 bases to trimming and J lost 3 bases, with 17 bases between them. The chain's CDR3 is CASREGTWTPNEKLFF. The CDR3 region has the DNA TGTGCCAGCAGGGAGGGCACATGGACACCTAATGAAAAACTGTTTTTT.